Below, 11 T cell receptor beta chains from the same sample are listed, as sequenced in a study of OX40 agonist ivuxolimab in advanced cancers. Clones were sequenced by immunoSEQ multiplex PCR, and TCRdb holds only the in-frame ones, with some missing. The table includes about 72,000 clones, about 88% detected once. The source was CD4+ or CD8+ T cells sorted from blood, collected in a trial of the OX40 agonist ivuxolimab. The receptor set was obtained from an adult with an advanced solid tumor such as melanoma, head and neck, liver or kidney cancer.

The CDR3 loop is CASSLAASTDTQYF. CDR3 DNA sequence: TGTGCCAGCAGCTTAGCCGCTTCCACAGATACGCAGTATTTT. This chain connects TRBV7-2 to TRBJ2-3; D is unclear. V was clipped by 0 bases and J by 2 bases, with 6 bases between them. There are 14 residues in the CDR3. Germline CDR1 is SGHTA and CDR2 is FQGNSA.

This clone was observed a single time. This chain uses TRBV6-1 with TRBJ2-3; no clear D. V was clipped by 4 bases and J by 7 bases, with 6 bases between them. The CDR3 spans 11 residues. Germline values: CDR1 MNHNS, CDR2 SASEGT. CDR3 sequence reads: CASSAGYTQYF. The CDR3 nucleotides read TGTGCCAGCAGTGCTGGTTATACGCAGTATTTT.

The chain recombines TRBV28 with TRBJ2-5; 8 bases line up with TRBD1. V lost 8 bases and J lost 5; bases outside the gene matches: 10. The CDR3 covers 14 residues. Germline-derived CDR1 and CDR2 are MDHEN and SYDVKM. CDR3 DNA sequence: TGTGCCAGCGCGTTGGGACAGGCCTGGGAGACCCAGTACTTC. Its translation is CASALGQAWETQYF.

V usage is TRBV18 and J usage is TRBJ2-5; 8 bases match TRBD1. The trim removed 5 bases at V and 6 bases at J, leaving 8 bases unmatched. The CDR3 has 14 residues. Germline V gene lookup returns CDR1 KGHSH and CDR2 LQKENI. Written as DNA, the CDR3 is TGTGCCAGCTCATACCAGGGGGCGGATAAGACCCAGTACTTC. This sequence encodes CASSYQGADKTQYF.

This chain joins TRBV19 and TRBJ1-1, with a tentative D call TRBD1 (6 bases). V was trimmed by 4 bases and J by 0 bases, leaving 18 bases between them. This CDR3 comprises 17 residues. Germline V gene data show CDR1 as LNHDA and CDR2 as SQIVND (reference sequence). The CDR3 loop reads CASSRGQGPLLNTEAFF. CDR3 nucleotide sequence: TGTGCCAGTAGTAGGGGGCAAGGACCTCTCTTGAACACTGAAGCTTTCTTT.

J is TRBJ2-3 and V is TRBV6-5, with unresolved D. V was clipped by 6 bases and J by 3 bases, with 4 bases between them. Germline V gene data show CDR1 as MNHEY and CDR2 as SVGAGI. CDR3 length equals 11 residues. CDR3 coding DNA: TGTGCCAGCAGGTCTACAGATACGCAGTATTTT. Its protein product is CASRSTDTQYF.

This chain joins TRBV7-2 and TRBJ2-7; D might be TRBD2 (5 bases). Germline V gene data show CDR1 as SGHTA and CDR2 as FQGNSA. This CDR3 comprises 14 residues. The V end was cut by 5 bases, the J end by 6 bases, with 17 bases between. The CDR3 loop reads CASSNLNGEREQYF. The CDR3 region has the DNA TGTGCCAGCAGCAACTTGAACGGGGAACGCGAGCAGTACTTC.

CDR3: CARSPRRVSEQYF. DNA for the CDR3: TGTGCCAGAAGCCCCCGGCGAGTCTCCGAGCAGTACTTC. The rearrangement joins TRBV5-3 to TRBJ2-7, with D unresolved. TRBV5-3 is identified as an open reading frame with a role that is uncertain. The ends were cut back, 4 bases at V and 6 bases at J, with 14 bases in the middle. The CDR3 consists of 13 residues.

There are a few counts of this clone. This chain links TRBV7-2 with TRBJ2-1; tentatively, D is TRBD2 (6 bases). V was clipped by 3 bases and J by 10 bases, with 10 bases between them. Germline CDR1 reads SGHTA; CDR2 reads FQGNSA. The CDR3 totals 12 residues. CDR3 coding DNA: TGTGCCAGCAGCTTTAGCGGCGACGAGCAGTTCTTC. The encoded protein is CASSFSGDEQFF.

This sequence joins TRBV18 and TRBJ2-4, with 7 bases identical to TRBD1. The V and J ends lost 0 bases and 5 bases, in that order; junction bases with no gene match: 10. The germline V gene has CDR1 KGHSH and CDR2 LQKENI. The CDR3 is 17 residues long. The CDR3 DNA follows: TGTGCCAGCTCACCACCGTCATGGAGACAGGGACAAAACATTCAGTACTTC. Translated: CASSPPSWRQGQNIQYF.

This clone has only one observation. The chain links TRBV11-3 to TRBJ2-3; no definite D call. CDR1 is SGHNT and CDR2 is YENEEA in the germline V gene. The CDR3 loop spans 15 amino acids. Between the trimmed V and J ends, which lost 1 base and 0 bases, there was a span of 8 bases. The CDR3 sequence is CASSLVLGSTDTQYF. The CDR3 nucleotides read TGTGCCAGCAGCTTAGTTTTGGGAAGCACAGATACGCAGTATTTT.